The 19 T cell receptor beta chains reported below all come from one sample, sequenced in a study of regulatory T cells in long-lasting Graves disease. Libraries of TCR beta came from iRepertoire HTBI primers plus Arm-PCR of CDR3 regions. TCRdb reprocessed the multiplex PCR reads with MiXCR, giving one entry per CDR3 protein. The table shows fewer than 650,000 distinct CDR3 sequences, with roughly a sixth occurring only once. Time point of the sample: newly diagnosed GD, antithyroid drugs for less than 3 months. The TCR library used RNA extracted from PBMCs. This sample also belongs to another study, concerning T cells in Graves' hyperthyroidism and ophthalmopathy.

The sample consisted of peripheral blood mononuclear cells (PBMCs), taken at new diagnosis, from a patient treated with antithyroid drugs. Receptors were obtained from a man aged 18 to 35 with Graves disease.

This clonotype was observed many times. The DNA of the CDR3 is TGTGCCAGCTCACCACCCGGGTCAGTTGAAAAACTGTTTTTT. Its translation: CASSPPGSVEKLFF. The rearrangement uses TRBV18 and TRBJ1-4; D is uncertain. The germline V gene has CDR1 KGHSH and CDR2 LQKENI. With 0 bases removed from V and 7 bases from J, the gap between germline ends came to 9 bases. This CDR3 has 14 residues. Complete variable domain (other parts from reference TRBV18 and TRBJ1-4): NAGVMQNPRHLVRRRGQEARLRCSPMKGHSHVYWYRQLPEEGLKFMVYLQKENIIDESGMPKERFSAEFPKEGPSILRIQQVVRGDSAAYFCASSPPGSVEKLFFGSGTQLSVL.

Here the CDR3 DNA reads TGTGCCAGTAGGAACAGGGGCTCTGGGGCCAACGTCCTGACTTTC. Translated: CASRNRGSGANVLTF. This chain connects TRBV19 to TRBJ2-6, with 7 bases fitting TRBD1. V dropped 6 bases and J dropped 0; count of bases not matched to a gene: 2. Germline values: CDR1 LNHDA, CDR2 SQIVND (reference sequence). The CDR3 has 15 residues.

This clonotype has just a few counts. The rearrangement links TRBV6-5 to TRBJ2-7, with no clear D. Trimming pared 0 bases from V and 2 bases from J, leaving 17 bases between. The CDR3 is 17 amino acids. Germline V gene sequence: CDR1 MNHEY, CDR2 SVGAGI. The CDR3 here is CASSYSVWAAQPYEQYF. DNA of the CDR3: TGTGCCAGCAGTTACTCGGTTTGGGCAGCCCAGCCCTACGAGCAGTACTTC.

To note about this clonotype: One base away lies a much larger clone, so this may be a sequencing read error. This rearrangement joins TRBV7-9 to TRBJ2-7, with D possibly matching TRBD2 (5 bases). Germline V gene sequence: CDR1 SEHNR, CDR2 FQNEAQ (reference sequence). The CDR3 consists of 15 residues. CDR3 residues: CASNLVGLASYEQYF. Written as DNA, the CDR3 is TGTGCCAGCAACTTAGTAGGCCTAGCCTCCTACGAGCAGTACTTC.

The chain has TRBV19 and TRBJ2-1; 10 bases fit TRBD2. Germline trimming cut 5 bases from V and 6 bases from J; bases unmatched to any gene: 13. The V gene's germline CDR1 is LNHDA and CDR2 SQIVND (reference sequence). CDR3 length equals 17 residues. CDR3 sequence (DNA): TGTGCCAGTAGTCCGGGACTAGCGCAAATTAATCCCAATGAGCAGTTCTTC. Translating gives CASSPGLAQINPNEQFF.

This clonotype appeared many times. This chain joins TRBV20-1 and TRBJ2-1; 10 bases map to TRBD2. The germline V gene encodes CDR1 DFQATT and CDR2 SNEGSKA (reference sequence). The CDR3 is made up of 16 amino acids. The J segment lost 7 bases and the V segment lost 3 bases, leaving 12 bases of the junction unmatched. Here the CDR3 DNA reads TGCAGTGCTAGTCTCCTAGCGGGAGCGCTCTATAATGAGCAGTTCTTC. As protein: CSASLLAGALYNEQFF.

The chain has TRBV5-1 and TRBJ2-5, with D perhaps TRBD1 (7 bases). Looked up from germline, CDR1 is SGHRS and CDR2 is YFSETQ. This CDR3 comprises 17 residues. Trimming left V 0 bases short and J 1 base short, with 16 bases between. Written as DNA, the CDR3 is TGCGCCAGCAGCTTGGGGTATTGGCGGGACAGCCAAGAGACCCAGTACTTC. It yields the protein CASSLGYWRDSQETQYF.

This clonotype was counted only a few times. In DNA, the CDR3 is TGTGCCTGGAGTGTCGGGGCGGGAGCGGATACGCAGTATTTT. Residues: CAWSVGAGADTQYF. This chain joins TRBV30 and TRBJ2-3; 7 bases align to TRBD2. The CDR3 extends over 14 amino acids. From germline, CDR1 is GTSNPN and CDR2 SVGIG (reference sequence). V gave up 0 bases and J gave up 6 bases; unmatched junction bases: 6.

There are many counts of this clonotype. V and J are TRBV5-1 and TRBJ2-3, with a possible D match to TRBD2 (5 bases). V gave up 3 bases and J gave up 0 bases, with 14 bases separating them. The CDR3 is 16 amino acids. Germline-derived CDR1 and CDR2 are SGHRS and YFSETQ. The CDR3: CASSSGGRISTDTQYF. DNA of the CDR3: TGCGCCAGCAGCTCGGGCGGGCGGATTAGCACAGATACGCAGTATTTT. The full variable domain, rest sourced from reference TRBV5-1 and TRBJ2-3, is KAGVTQTPRYLIKTRGQQVTLSCSPISGHRSVSWYQQTPGQGLQFLFEYFSETQRNKGNFPGRFSGRQFSNSRSEMNVSTLELGDSALYLCASSSGGRISTDTQYFGPGTRLTVL.

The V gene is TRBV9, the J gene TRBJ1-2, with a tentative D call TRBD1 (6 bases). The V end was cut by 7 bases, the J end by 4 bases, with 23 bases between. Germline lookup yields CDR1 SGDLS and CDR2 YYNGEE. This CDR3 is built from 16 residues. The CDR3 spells CASGFSGGLSSYGYTF. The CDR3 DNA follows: TGTGCCAGCGGGTTCTCGGGGGGGCTCTCAAGCTATGGCTACACCTTC. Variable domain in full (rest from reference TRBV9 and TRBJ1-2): DSGVTQTPKHLITATGQRVTLRCSPRSGDLSVYWYQQSLDQGLQFLIQYYNGEERAKGNILERFSAQQFPDLHSELNLSSLELGDSALYFCASGFSGGLSSYGYTFGSGTRLTVV.

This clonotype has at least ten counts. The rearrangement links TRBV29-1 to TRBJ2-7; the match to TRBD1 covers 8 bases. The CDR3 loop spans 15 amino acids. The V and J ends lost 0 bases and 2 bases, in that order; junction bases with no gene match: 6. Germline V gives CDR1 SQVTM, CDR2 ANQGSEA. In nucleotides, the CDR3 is TGCAGCGTTGAAGAAGGCCAGGGGGCCCCCTACGAGCAGTACTTC. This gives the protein CSVEEGQGAPYEQYF.

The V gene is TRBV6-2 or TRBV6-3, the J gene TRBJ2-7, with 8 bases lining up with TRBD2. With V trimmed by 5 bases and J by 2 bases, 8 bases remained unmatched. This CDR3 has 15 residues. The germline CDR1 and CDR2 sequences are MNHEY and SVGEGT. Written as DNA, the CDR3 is TGTGCCAGCAGTGGCCGACCGACTAGCGCCTACGAGCAGTACTTC. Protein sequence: CASSGRPTSAYEQYF.

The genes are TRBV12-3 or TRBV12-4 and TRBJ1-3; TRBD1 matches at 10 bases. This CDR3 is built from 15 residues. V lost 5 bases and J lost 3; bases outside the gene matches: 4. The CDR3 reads CASSPGTGVGNTIYF. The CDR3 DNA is TGTGCCAGCAGTCCCGGGACAGGGGTTGGAAACACCATATATTTT.

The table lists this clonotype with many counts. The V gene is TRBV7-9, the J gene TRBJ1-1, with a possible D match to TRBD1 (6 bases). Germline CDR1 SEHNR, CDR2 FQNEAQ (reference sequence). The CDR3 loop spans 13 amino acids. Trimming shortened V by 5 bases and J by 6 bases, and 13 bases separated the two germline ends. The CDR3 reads CASSTGSGPEAFF. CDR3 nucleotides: TGTGCCAGCAGCACAGGGTCGGGACCTGAAGCTTTCTTT. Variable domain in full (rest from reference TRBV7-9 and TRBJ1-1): DTGVSQNPRHKITKRGQNVTFRCDPISEHNRLYWYRQTLGQGPEFLTYFQNEAQLEKSRLLSDRFSAERPKGSFSTLEIQRTEQGDSAMYLCASSTGSGPEAFFGQGTRLTVV.

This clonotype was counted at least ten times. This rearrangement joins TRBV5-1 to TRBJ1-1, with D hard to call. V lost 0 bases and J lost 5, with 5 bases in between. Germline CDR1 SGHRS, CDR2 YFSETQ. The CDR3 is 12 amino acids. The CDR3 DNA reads TGCGCCAGCAGCTTGGATTTGACTGAAGCTTTCTTT. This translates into CASSLDLTEAFF.

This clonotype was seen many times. The CDR3 here is CAWSVPGGQNIQYF. CDR3 DNA: TGTGCCTGGAGTGTACCCGGGGGACAAAACATTCAGTACTTC. The chain couples TRBV30 to TRBJ2-4; D perhaps matches TRBD2 (6 bases). Germline assignment: CDR1 GTSNPN and CDR2 SVGIG (reference sequence). V lost 0 bases to trimming and J lost 5 bases, with 11 bases between them. This CDR3 spans 14 amino acids.

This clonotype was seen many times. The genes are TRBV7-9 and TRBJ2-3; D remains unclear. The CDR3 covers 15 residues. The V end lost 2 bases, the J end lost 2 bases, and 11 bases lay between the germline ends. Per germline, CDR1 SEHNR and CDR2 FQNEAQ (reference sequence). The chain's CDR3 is CASSLSTASTDTQYF. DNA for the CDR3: TGTGCCAGCAGCTTATCCACAGCCTCCACAGATACGCAGTATTTT.

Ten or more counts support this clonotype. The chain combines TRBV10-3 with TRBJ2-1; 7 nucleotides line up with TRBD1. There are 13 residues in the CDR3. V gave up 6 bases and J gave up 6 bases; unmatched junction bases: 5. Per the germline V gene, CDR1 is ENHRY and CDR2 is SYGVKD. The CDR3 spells CAIREGAGNEQFF. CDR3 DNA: TGTGCCATCAGAGAGGGGGCAGGCAATGAGCAGTTCTTC.

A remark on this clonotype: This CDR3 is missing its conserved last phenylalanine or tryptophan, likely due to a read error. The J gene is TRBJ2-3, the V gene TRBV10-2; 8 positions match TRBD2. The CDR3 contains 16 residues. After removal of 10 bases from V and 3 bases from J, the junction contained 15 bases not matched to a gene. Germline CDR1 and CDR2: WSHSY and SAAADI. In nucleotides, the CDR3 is TGCGCCATCGCCCGCCGGCGAGCGGGAGTGACAGATACGCAGTATCTT. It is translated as CAIARRRAGVTDTQYL.